The rows below give T cell receptor beta chains drawn from one sample of a study of Ad26.COV2.S vaccination and SARS-CoV-2 variants. The table came from immunoSEQ multiplex PCR; TCRdb's copy has only in-frame clones and leaves some out. The data contain approximately 450,000 clones, approximately 92% of them singletons. The starting material was peripheral blood, obtained in a trial of Ad26.COV2.S vaccine versus placebo. The receptors come from a person aged 18-60 years who received the Ad26.COV2.S COVID-19 vaccine or a placebo. The CDR3 runs from the conserved cysteine through the conserved F or W.

14	TRBV2	TRBJ2-7	CASSRQGAPYEQYF
18	TRBV7-8	TRBJ1-5	CASSLHGQGGLGNQPQHF
16	TRBV7-6	TRBJ2-1	CASSSVWGGGNNEQFF
16	TRBV27	TRBJ2-7	CASSSRGRDRRFEQYF
16	TRBV21-1	TRBJ2-3	CASSKVWDRGTDTQYF
17	TRBV21-1	TRBJ2-3	CASSLSKGVSESDTQYF
10	TRBV20-1	TRBJ1-1	CSGIGTEAFF
14	TRBV6-2/TRBV6-3	TRBJ1-4	CASSRGSTNEKLFF
14	TRBV24-1	TRBJ2-1	CATSAPGERDEQFF
14	TRBV5-1	TRBJ2-5	CASTVSQLQETQYF
14	TRBV4-3	TRBJ2-7	CASSQDLEGYEQYF
15	TRBV9	TRBJ2-1	CASSQGGRIHNEQFF
14	TRBV11-3	TRBJ2-2	CASSPTGITGELFF
16	TRBV28	TRBJ2-1	CASSRGLAGVFNEQFF
14	TRBV11-2	TRBJ2-7	CASTVGTPSYEQYF
12	TRBV7-9	TRBJ2-5	CASRLGKETQYF
12	TRBV29-1	TRBJ1-1	CSVGSWNTEAFF